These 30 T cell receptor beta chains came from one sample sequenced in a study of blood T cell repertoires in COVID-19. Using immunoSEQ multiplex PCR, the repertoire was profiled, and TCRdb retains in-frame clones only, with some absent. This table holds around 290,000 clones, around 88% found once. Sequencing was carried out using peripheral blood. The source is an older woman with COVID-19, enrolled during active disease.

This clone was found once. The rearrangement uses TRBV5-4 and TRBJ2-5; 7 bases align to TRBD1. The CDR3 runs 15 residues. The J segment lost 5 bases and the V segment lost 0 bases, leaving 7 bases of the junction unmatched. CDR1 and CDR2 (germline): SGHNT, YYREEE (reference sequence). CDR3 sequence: CASSLEQGNRETQYF. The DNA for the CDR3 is TGTGCCAGCAGCTTGGAACAGGGGAATAGGGAGACCCAGTACTTC.

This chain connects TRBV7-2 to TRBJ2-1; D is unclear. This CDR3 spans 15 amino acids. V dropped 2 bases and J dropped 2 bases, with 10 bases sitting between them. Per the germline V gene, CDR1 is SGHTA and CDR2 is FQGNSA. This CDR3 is CASSLIRRPYNEQFF. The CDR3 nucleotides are TGTGCCAGCAGCTTAATAAGGAGACCCTACAATGAGCAGTTCTTC.

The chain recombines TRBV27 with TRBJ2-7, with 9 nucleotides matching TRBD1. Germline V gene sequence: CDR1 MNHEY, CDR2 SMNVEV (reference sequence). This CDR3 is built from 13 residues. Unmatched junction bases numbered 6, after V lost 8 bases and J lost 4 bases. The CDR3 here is CASRGQGGYEQYF. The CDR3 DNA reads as TGTGCCAGCCGGGGACAGGGCGGGTACGAGCAGTACTTC.

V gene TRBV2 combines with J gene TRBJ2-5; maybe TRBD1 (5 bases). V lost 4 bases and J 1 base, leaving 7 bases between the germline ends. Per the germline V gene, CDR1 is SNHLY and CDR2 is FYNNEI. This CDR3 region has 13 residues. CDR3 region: CASSVRGQETQYF. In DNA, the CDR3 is TGTGCCAGCAGTGTTAGGGGCCAAGAGACCCAGTACTTC.

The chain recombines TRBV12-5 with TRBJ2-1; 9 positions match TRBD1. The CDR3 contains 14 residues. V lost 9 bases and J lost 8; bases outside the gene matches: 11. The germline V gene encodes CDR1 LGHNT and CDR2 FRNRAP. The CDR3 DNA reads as TGTGCTAGCGGCCGGGACAGGGTTACAGATGAGCAGTTCTTC. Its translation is CASGRDRVTDEQFF. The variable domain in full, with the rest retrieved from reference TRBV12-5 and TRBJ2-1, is DARVTQTPRHKVTEMGQEVTMRCQPILGHNTVFWYRQTMMQGLELLAYFRNRAPLDDSGMPKDRFSAEMPDATLATLKIQPSEPRDSAVYFCASGRDRVTDEQFFGPGTRLTVL.

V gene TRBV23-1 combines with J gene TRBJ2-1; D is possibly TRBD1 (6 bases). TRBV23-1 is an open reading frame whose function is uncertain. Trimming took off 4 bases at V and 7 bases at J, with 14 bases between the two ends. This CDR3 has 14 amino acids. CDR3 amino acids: CASSPQGKENEQFF. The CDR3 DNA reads TGCGCCAGCAGTCCTCAGGGGAAGGAAAATGAGCAGTTCTTC.

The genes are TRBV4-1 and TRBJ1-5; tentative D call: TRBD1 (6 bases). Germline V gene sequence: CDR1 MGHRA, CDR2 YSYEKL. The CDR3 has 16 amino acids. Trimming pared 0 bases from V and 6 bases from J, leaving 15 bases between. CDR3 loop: CASSQEGQGFRQPQHF. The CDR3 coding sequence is TGCGCCAGCAGCCAAGAAGGCCAGGGGTTCCGTCAGCCCCAGCATTTT.

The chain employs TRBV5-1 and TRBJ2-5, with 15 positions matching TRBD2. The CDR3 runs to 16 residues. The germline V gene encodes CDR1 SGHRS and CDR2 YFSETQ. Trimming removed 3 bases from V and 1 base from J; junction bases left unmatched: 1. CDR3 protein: CASSWGLAGGQETQYF. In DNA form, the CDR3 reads TGCGCCAGCAGCTGGGGACTAGCGGGGGGCCAAGAGACCCAGTACTTC.

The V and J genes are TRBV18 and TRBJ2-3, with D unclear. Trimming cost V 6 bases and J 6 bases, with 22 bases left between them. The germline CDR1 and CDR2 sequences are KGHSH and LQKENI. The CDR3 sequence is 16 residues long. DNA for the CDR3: TGTGCCAGCTCGCCTGATTTAGAGGCATCACTTGATACGCAGTATTTT. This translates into CASSPDLEASLDTQYF.

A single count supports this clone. This chain's CDR3 is CASSFTSSLNSGANVLTF. The DNA of the CDR3 is TGCGCCAGCAGCTTCACGTCTTCACTTAATTCTGGGGCCAACGTCCTGACTTTC. The rearrangement joins TRBV5-1 to TRBJ2-6; no firm D call. The CDR3 is 18 residues long. V was clipped by 2 bases and J by 1 base, with 16 bases between them. Germline lookup yields CDR1 SGHRS and CDR2 YFSETQ.

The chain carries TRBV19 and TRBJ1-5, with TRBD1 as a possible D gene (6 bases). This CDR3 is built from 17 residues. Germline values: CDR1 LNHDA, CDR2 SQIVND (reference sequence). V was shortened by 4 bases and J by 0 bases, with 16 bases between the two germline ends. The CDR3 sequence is CASSTSGTLVSNQPQHF. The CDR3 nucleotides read TGTGCCAGTAGTACTTCCGGGACATTGGTTAGCAATCAGCCCCAGCATTTT.

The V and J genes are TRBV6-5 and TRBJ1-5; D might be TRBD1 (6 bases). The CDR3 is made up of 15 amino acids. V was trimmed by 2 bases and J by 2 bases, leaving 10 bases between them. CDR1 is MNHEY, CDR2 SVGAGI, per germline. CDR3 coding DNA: TGTGCCAGCAGTTACGAGGCAGGGGGCAATCAGCCCCAGCATTTT. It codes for CASSYEAGGNQPQHF.

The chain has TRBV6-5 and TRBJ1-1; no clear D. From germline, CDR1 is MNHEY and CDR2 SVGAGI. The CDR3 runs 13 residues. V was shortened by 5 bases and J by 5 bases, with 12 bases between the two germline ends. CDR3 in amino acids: CASSRGLVTEAFF. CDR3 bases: TGTGCCAGCAGTCGAGGGTTAGTGACTGAAGCTTTCTTT.

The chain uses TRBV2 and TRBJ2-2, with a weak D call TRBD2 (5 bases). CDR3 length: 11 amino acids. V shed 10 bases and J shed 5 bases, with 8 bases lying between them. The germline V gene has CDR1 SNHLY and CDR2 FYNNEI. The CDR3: CAIRGTGELFF. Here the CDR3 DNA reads TGTGCCATAAGAGGGACCGGGGAGCTGTTTTTT.

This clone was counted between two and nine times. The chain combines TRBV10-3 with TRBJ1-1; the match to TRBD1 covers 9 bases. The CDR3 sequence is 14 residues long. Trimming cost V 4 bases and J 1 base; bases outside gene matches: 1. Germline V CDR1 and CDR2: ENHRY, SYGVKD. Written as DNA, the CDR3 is TGTGCCATCAGTGCGGGACAGGGGAACACTGAAGCTTTCTTT. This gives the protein CAISAGQGNTEAFF.

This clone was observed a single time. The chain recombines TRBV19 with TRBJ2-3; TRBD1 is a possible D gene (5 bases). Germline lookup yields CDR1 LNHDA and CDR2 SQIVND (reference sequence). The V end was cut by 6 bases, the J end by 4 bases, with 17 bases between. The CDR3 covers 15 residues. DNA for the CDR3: TGTGCCAGTAGGTTCCAGGGTAATGAAGCAGATACGCAGTATTTT. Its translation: CASRFQGNEADTQYF. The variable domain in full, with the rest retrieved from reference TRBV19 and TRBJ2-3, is DGGITQSPKYLFRKEGQNVTLSCEQNLNHDAMYWYRQDPGQGLRLIYYSQIVNDFQKGDIAEGYSVSREKKESFPLTVTSAQKNPTAFYLCASRFQGNEADTQYFGPGTRLTVL.

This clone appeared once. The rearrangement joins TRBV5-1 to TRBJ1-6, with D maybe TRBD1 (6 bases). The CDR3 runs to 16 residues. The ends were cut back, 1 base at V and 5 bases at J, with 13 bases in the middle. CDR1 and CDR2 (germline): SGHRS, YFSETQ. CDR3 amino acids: CASSLIAGANNSPLHF. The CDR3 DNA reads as TGCGCCAGCAGCTTGATCGCAGGGGCTAATAATTCACCCCTCCACTTT.

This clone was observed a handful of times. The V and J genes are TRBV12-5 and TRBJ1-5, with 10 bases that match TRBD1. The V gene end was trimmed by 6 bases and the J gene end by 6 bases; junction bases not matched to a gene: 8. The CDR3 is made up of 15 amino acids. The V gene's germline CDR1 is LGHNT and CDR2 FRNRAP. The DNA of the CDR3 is TGTGCTAGTGGCCCCGAAGGACAGGGGGGTCAGCCCCAGCATTTT. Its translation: CASGPEGQGGQPQHF.

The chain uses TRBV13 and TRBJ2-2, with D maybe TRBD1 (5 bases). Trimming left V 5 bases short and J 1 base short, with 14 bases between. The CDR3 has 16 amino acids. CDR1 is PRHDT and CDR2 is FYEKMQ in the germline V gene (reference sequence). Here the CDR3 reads CASSPDRLGNTGELFF. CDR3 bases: TGTGCCAGCAGCCCCGACAGATTGGGGAACACCGGGGAGCTGTTTTTT.

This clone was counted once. The CDR3 nucleotides read TGTGCCAGCTCCCCGACTTCTGGGACCCAGTACTTC. Encoded protein: CASSPTSGTQYF. The chain combines TRBV18 with TRBJ2-5, with D unresolved. This CDR3 has 12 residues. V was trimmed by 6 bases and J by 7 bases, leaving 12 bases between them. From germline, CDR1 is KGHSH and CDR2 LQKENI.

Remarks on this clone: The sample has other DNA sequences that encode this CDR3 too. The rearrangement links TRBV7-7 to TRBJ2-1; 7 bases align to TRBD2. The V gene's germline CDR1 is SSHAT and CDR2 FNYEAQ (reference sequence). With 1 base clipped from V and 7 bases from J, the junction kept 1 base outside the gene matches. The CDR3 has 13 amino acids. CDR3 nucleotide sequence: TGTGCCAGCAGCTTAGGGGGGGGGAATGAGCAGTTCTTC. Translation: CASSLGGGNEQFF.

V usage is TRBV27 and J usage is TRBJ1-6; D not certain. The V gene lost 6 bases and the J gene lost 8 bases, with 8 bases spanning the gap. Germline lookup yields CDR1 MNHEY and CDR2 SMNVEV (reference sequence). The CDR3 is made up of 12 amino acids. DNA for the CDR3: TGTGCCAGCAGGAGAGAGGATTCACCCCTCCACTTT. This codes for CASRREDSPLHF.

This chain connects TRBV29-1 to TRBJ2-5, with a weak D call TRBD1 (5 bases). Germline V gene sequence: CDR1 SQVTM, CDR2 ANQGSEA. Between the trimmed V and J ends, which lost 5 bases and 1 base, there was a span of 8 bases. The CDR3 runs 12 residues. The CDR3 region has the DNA TGCAGCGTTTTAAGGGGCCAAGAGACCCAGTACTTC. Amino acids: CSVLRGQETQYF.

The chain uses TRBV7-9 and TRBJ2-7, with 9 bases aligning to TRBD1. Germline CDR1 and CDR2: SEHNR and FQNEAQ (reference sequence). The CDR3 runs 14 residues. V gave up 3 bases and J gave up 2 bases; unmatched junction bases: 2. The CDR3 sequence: CASSLGTGPYEQYF. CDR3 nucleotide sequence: TGTGCCAGCAGCTTGGGGACAGGGCCCTACGAGCAGTACTTC.

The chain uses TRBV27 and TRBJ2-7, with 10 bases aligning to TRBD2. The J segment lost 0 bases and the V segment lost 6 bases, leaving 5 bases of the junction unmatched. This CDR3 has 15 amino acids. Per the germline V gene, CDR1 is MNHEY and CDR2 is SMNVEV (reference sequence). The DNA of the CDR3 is TGTGCCAGCAGCGATCTAGCGGGAGCCTCCTACGAGCAGTACTTC. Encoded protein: CASSDLAGASYEQYF.

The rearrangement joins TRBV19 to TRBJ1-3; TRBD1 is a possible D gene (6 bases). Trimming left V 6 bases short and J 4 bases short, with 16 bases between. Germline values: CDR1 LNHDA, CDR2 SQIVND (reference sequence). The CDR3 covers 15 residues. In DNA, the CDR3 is TGTGCCAGTAGACAGGGTTCTCGCGGAGGAAACACCATATATTTT. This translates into CASRQGSRGGNTIYF.

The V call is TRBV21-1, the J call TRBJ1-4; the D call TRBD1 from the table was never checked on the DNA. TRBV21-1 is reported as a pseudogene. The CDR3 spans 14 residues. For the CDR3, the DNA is TGTGACACGACAGGGGTTGGAACTAATGAAAAACTGTTTTTT. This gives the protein CDTTGVGTNEKLFF.

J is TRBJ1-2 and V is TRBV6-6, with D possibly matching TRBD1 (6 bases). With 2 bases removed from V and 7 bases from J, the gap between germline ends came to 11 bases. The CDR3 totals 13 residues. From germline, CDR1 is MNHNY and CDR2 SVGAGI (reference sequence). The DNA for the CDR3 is TGTGCCAGCAGTTACGCGGGGGCTGGTGGCTACACCTTC. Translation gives CASSYAGAGGYTF.

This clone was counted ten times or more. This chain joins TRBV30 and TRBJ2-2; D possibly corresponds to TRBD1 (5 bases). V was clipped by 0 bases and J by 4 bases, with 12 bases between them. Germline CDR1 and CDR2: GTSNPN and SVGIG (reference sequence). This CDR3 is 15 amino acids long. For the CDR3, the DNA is TGTGCCTGGAGTGTAAAAGGGGCGCCCACCGGGGAGCTGTTTTTT. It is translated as CAWSVKGAPTGELFF.

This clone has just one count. In DNA form, the CDR3 reads TGTGCCAGCAGCCTGGGACAGAACTACGAGCAGTACTTC. Translated: CASSLGQNYEQYF. The gene calls are TRBV7-3 and TRBJ2-7; TRBD1 agrees at 7 bases. The length of the CDR3 is 13 residues. Germline-derived CDR1 and CDR2 are SGHTA and FQGTGA. With 5 bases clipped from V and 3 bases from J, the junction kept 4 bases outside the gene matches.